Listed here are 25 T cell receptor beta chains from one sample, sequenced in a study of blood T cell repertoires in COVID-19 (dated by TCRdb to 2020 to 2022). Libraries were built with the immunoSEQ multiplex PCR assay. Here the immuneACCESS table is served through TCRdb, limited to in-frame sequences with V and J called. Missing clones are a known gap in these copies; in checked studies unresolved V genes cover under half, and the rest lacks a known reason. The sample table contains 360,000 or so clones; only one count was recorded for more than 85% of them. Jointly, the top ten make up under 3% of the sample. Material for sequencing was PBMCs or T cells enriched from blood (not recorded which). The receptors derive from a woman aged 30 to 39 who had recovered from COVID-19.

This chain joins TRBV23-1 and TRBJ2-1; 7 nucleotides agree with TRBD2. TRBV23-1 falls under the ORF class, with uncertain function. The CDR3 sequence is 16 residues long. Trimming at V came to 7 bases and at J to 6 bases, leaving 15 bases not matched to a gene. CDR3 bases: TGCGCCAGCACCCTGGGGGGGAAAGGCTGCCCCAATGAGCAGTTCTTC. Protein sequence: CASTLGGKGCPNEQFF.

On this clone itself: At the DNA level, this CDR3 is encoded by other sequences in the same sample as well. The rearrangement joins TRBV5-1 to TRBJ2-7; 10 positions match TRBD1. Germline loops: CDR1 SGHRS, CDR2 YFSETQ. The CDR3 runs 12 residues. The J segment lost 4 bases and the V segment lost 7 bases, leaving 2 bases of the junction unmatched. In nucleotides, the CDR3 is TGCGCCAGCTCGGGACAGGGGTACGAGCAGTACTTC. Translation gives CASSGQGYEQYF.

The V and J genes are TRBV5-6 and TRBJ1-1, with D possibly TRBD1 on 6 matching bases. Between the trimmed V and J ends, which lost 3 bases and 1 base, there was a span of 7 bases. Germline CDR1 reads SGHDT; CDR2 reads YYEEEE. The CDR3 totals 13 residues. In nucleotides, the CDR3 is TGTGCCAGCAGCTGGACAGAGAACACTGAAGCTTTCTTT. Protein sequence: CASSWTENTEAFF.

The J gene is TRBJ2-4, the V gene TRBV6-5, with 10 bases aligning to TRBD1. In germline, CDR1 is MNHEY, CDR2 SVGAGI. The CDR3 consists of 14 residues. J gave up 5 bases and V 6 bases, and 4 bases lay outside the gene matches. CDR3 nucleotide sequence: TGTGCCAGCAGGACAGGGGGCTCCCAAAACATTCAGTACTTC. This codes for CASRTGGSQNIQYF.

The chain has TRBV10-3 and TRBJ2-7; TRBD1 agrees at 11 bases. V dropped 2 bases and J dropped 7; count of bases not matched to a gene: 10. From germline, CDR1 is ENHRY and CDR2 SYGVKD. The CDR3 is 16 amino acids. CDR3 region: CAISERDRGGSWEQYF. DNA of the CDR3: TGTGCCATCAGTGAGAGGGACAGGGGGGGATCGTGGGAGCAGTACTTC.

This chain uses TRBV4-2 with TRBJ1-5, with TRBD1 as a possible D gene (6 bases). The CDR3 totals 14 residues. Germline V CDR1 and CDR2: LGHNA, YNFKEQ. V was clipped by 6 bases and J by 6 bases, with 15 bases between them. The CDR3 nucleotides are TGTGCCAGCAGTCTACAGGGTACGGCTCAGCCCCAGCATTTT. Translation: CASSLQGTAQPQHF.

This chain joins TRBV12-5 and TRBJ1-1, with D uncertain. Trimming stripped 1 base from V and 5 bases from J, with 8 bases between. The CDR3 consists of 13 residues. CDR1 and CDR2 from the germline V gene are LGHNT and FRNRAP. The CDR3 here is CASGLEAATEAFF. In nucleotides, the CDR3 is TGTGCTAGTGGTTTGGAGGCAGCGACTGAAGCTTTCTTT. Full variable domain (remainder filled in from reference TRBV12-5 and TRBJ1-1): DARVTQTPRHKVTEMGQEVTMRCQPILGHNTVFWYRQTMMQGLELLAYFRNRAPLDDSGMPKDRFSAEMPDATLATLKIQPSEPRDSAVYFCASGLEAATEAFFGQGTRLTVV.

The chain recombines TRBV7-9 with TRBJ2-1, with 7 positions matching TRBD1. Losses at the gene ends were 3 bases for V and 4 bases for J; bases not matched to a gene: 12. The germline CDR1 and CDR2 sequences are SEHNR and FQNEAQ (reference sequence). This CDR3 contains 17 residues. CDR3 amino acids: CASSFVGTASRYNEQFF. The CDR3, as DNA: TGTGCCAGCAGCTTCGTCGGGACAGCCAGCCGATACAATGAGCAGTTCTTC.

V gene TRBV11-3 combines with J gene TRBJ2-2; 10 bases fit TRBD2. J lost 5 bases, V lost 3 bases, and 0 bases had no gene match. The germline V gene encodes CDR1 SGHNT and CDR2 YENEEA. The CDR3 loop spans 14 amino acids. CDR3 DNA: TGTGCCAGCAGCTTGACTAGCGGGACCGGGGAGCTGTTTTTT. Protein sequence: CASSLTSGTGELFF.

The chain recombines TRBV5-1 with TRBJ2-5; TRBD2 might be the D (5 bases). This CDR3 spans 15 amino acids. Trimming shortened V by 3 bases and J by 5 bases, and 17 bases separated the two germline ends. Per the germline V gene, CDR1 is SGHRS and CDR2 is YFSETQ. CDR3 bases: TGCGCCAGCAGCTCATCGGCGGGTTTATGGGAGACCCAGTACTTC. Translating it yields CASSSSAGLWETQYF.

The chain recombines TRBV5-4 with TRBJ1-4; 9 bases line up with TRBD1. J was trimmed by 8 bases and V by 2 bases; bases with no gene match: 1. CDR3 length equals 13 residues. CDR1 SGHNT and CDR2 YYREEE come from the germline V gene (reference sequence). In DNA, the CDR3 is TGTGCCAGCAGCTTTGGACAGGGGGAAAAACTGTTTTTT. This gives the protein CASSFGQGEKLFF. Based on the CDR3 plus reference TRBV5-4 and TRBJ1-4, the full variable domain is ETGVTQSPTHLIKTRGQQVTLRCSSQSGHNTVSWYQQALGQGPQFIFQYYREEENGRGNFPPRFSGLQFPNYSSELNVNALELDDSALYLCASSFGQGEKLFFGSGTQLSVL.

This clone was detected only once. The chain recombines TRBV3-1 (or the pseudogene TRBV3-2) with TRBJ2-7; D is undetermined. This CDR3 has 15 amino acids. Trimming took off 3 bases at V and 5 bases at J, with 17 bases between the two ends. CDR1 is LGHDT and CDR2 is YNNKEL in the germline V gene (reference sequence). The CDR3 region is CASSQYTGTGHEQYF. The CDR3 DNA is TGTGCCAGCAGCCAGTACACTGGTACTGGGCACGAGCAGTACTTC.

This chain connects TRBV3-1 (or the pseudogene TRBV3-2) to TRBJ1-2; 12 bases are shared with TRBD1. CDR1 LGHDT and CDR2 YNNKEL come from the germline V gene (reference sequence). J was trimmed by 7 bases and V by 5 bases; bases with no gene match: 5. The CDR3 totals 14 residues. The CDR3: CASSYGTGGGGYTF. CDR3 nucleotide sequence: TGTGCCAGCAGCTACGGGACAGGGGGCGGTGGCTACACCTTC.

V usage is TRBV6-1 and J usage is TRBJ2-7; 10 nucleotides match TRBD1. Losses at the gene ends were 2 bases for V and 4 bases for J; bases not matched to a gene: 5. Germline-derived CDR1 and CDR2 are MNHNS and SASEGT. The CDR3 totals 15 residues. The CDR3 sequence is CASSETDRGPYEQYF. DNA for the CDR3: TGTGCCAGCAGTGAAACCGACAGGGGGCCGTACGAGCAGTACTTC.

The chain couples TRBV5-1 to TRBJ2-7, with D perhaps matching TRBD1 (6 bases). With 1 base removed from V and 3 bases from J, the gap between germline ends came to 11 bases. The CDR3 sequence is 14 residues long. From germline, CDR1 is SGHRS and CDR2 YFSETQ. The CDR3 DNA sequence: TGCGCCAGCAGCTTGACAGGGAGTATCTACGAGCAGTACTTC. It translates to CASSLTGSIYEQYF.

The chain carries TRBV3-1 (or the pseudogene TRBV3-2) and TRBJ1-2; the match to TRBD1 covers 7 bases. J gave up 2 bases and V 1 base, and 13 bases lay outside the gene matches. This CDR3 has 18 amino acids. Per germline, CDR1 LGHDT and CDR2 YNNKEL (reference sequence). The CDR3 protein is CASSQVDSSAGQNYGYTF. The DNA for the CDR3 is TGTGCCAGCAGCCAAGTGGATTCGTCGGCGGGACAGAACTATGGCTACACCTTC.

The CDR3 coding sequence is TGTGCCAGCAGCTTACGGGGGACAGATGAAAAACTGTTTTTT. Its translation is CASSLRGTDEKLFF. The chain uses TRBV13 and TRBJ1-4; TRBD1 matches 7 bases. The germline gives CDR1 PRHDT, CDR2 FYEKMQ (reference sequence). The length of the CDR3 is 14 residues. The junction had 3 bases not matched to a gene; V was cut back by 2 bases and J by 6 bases. The full variable domain, in which reference TRBV13 and TRBJ1-4 provide the parts outside the CDR3, is AAGVIQSPRHLIKEKRETATLKCYPIPRHDTVYWYQQGPGQDPQFLISFYEKMQSDKGSIPDRFSAQQFSDYHSELNMSSLELGDSALYFCASSLRGTDEKLFFGSGTQLSVL.

This chain connects TRBV3-1 (or the pseudogene TRBV3-2) to TRBJ2-1; D might be TRBD2 (7 bases). V shed 0 bases and J shed 9 bases, with 18 bases lying between them. The germline V gene has CDR1 LGHDT and CDR2 YNNKEL (reference sequence). The CDR3 length is 16 residues. The CDR3 loop reads CASSQDTVGGPIEQFF. The CDR3, as DNA: TGTGCCAGCAGCCAAGATACAGTGGGGGGGCCCATTGAGCAGTTCTTC.

This clone occurred once. The V call is TRBV28, the J call TRBJ1-5; no firm D call. The CDR3 extends over 15 amino acids. Between the trimmed V and J ends, which lost 4 bases and 0 bases, there was a span of 10 bases. Germline lookup yields CDR1 MDHEN and CDR2 SYDVKM. CDR3 sequence reads: CASSSEGNSNQPQHF. The CDR3 DNA reads TGTGCCAGCAGTTCCGAGGGAAATAGCAATCAGCCCCAGCATTTT.

J is TRBJ2-1 and V is TRBV18; 15 nucleotides line up with TRBD2. From germline, CDR1 is KGHSH and CDR2 LQKENI. The V gene end was trimmed by 3 bases and the J gene end by 2 bases; junction bases not matched to a gene: 5. The CDR3 covers 18 residues. CDR3 sequence: CASSPRTSGRAAYNEQFF. In DNA form, the CDR3 reads TGTGCCAGCTCACCCCGGACTAGCGGGAGGGCGGCCTACAATGAGCAGTTCTTC.

This sequence joins TRBV4-1 and TRBJ1-6, with D possibly being TRBD1 (6 bases). With 0 bases removed from V and 8 bases from J, the gap between germline ends came to 8 bases. The germline V gene encodes CDR1 MGHRA and CDR2 YSYEKL. The CDR3 is 14 residues long. CDR3 DNA: TGCGCCAGCAGCCAAGAGACAGGAGATTCACCCCTCCACTTT. Its protein is CASSQETGDSPLHF.

The chain joins TRBV7-9 to TRBJ1-1; 8 bases are a match to TRBD1. The J segment lost 1 base and the V segment lost 3 bases, leaving 4 bases of the junction unmatched. The CDR3 contains 15 residues. Germline assignment: CDR1 SEHNR and CDR2 FQNEAQ (reference sequence). For the CDR3, the DNA is TGTGCCAGCAGCTTCATCGGACAGGGGAACACTGAAGCTTTCTTT. Its translation is CASSFIGQGNTEAFF.

The V gene is TRBV5-1, the J gene TRBJ2-5; possibly TRBD2 for D (5 bases). There are 14 residues in the CDR3. Trimming pared 2 bases from V and 0 bases from J, leaving 8 bases between. CDR1 and CDR2 from the germline V gene are SGHRS and YFSETQ. The CDR3 loop reads CASSFPGYQETQYF. CDR3 DNA: TGCGCCAGCAGCTTTCCGGGGTACCAAGAGACCCAGTACTTC.

The V call is TRBV29-1, the J call TRBJ1-3; D is perhaps TRBD1 (5 bases). The germline V and J ends were trimmed by 5 bases and 0 bases, with 11 bases remaining between them. The CDR3 is 14 amino acids. Looked up from germline, CDR1 is SQVTM and CDR2 is ANQGSEA. CDR3 region: CSVFDSSSGNTIYF. CDR3 coding DNA: TGCAGCGTTTTCGACAGCAGCTCTGGAAACACCATATATTTT.

This clone was detected once. The J gene is TRBJ2-7, the V gene TRBV5-6; 7 nucleotides line up with TRBD2. Germline loops: CDR1 SGHDT, CDR2 YYEEEE. The V gene end was trimmed by 0 bases and the J gene end by 4 bases; junction bases not matched to a gene: 7. This CDR3 has 15 residues. For the CDR3, the DNA is TGTGCCAGCAGCTTGGATAGGTGGGAGGGGTACGAGCAGTACTTC. Its protein is CASSLDRWEGYEQYF.